The 23 T cell receptor beta chains reported below all come from one sample, sequenced in a study of blood T cell repertoires in COVID-19. Sequencing was performed with immunoSEQ multiplex PCR; in TCRdb, only in-frame clones are kept and a portion is missing. Of around 31,000 clones in the sample, about 91% are singletons; the top ten hold over 25%. The sample was peripheral blood. Receptor source: an older man with acute or convalescent COVID-19.

The V call is TRBV28, the J call TRBJ1-1; a weak D match, TRBD1 (6 bases). Between the trimmed V and J ends, which lost 5 bases and 2 bases, there was a span of 15 bases. Germline V gene data show CDR1 as MDHEN and CDR2 as SYDVKM. The CDR3 length is 15 residues. The CDR3, as DNA: TGTGCCAGCAGTCCCATCGGGACAATTAACACTGAAGCTTTCTTT. Amino acids: CASSPIGTINTEAFF.

This clone was seen once. The V gene is TRBV19, the J gene TRBJ2-5, with D perhaps TRBD2 (5 bases). CDR1 is LNHDA and CDR2 is SQIVND in the germline V gene (reference sequence). The CDR3 loop spans 16 amino acids. Trimming took off 5 bases at V and 1 base at J, with 17 bases between the two ends. CDR3 residues: CASSSIWRGPQETQYF. In DNA, the CDR3 is TGTGCCAGTAGTTCGATATGGAGAGGGCCCCAAGAGACCCAGTACTTC.

The DNA of the CDR3 is TGTGCCTGGACCAAGGGATCAGGGCAGCCCCAGCATTTT. Protein sequence: CAWTKGSGQPQHF. The rearrangement joins TRBV30 to TRBJ1-5; the D gene is possibly TRBD1 (5 bases). Per germline, CDR1 GTSNPN and CDR2 SVGIG (reference sequence). Trimming pared 4 bases from V and 7 bases from J, leaving 14 bases between. The CDR3 sequence is 13 residues long.

The chain carries TRBV11-2 and TRBJ2-3, with 8 nucleotides matching TRBD1. This CDR3 has 15 amino acids. After removal of 6 bases from V and 2 bases from J, the junction contained 7 bases not matched to a gene. CDR1 and CDR2 from the germline V gene are SGHAT and FQNNGV. The CDR3 loop is CASRRGQGVTDTQYF. The CDR3, as DNA: TGTGCCAGCAGACGTGGACAGGGCGTCACAGATACGCAGTATTTT.

This chain links TRBV19 with TRBJ1-4; D is possibly TRBD1 (5 bases). The CDR3 is 15 residues long. Germline values: CDR1 LNHDA, CDR2 SQIVND (reference sequence). V was trimmed by 3 bases and J by 5 bases, leaving 13 bases between them. The CDR3 spells CASSIYTGPNEKLFF. CDR3 in DNA: TGTGCCAGTAGTATCTATACAGGCCCAAATGAAAAACTGTTTTTT.

V is TRBV7-7 and J is TRBJ2-2; 9 bases are a match to TRBD1. CDR1 and CDR2 from the germline V gene are SSHAT and FNYEAQ (reference sequence). V shed 5 bases and J 8 bases; nucleotides not matched to a gene: 3. This CDR3 comprises 13 residues. Here the CDR3 reads CASSRDREGELFF. The CDR3 DNA is TGTGCCAGCAGCCGGGACAGGGAAGGGGAGCTGTTTTTT. Based on the CDR3 plus reference TRBV7-7 and TRBJ2-2, the full variable domain is GAGVSQSPRYKVTKRGQDVTLRCDPISSHATLYWYQQALGQGPEFLTYFNYEAQPDKSGLPSDRFSAERPEGSISTLTIQRTEQRDSAMYRCASSRDREGELFFGEGSRLTVL.

The chain links TRBV18 to TRBJ1-4; a weak D match, TRBD1 (5 bases). Trimming shortened V by 6 bases and J by 7 bases, and 12 bases separated the two germline ends. The CDR3 is 13 amino acids. Germline CDR1 reads KGHSH; CDR2 reads LQKENI. The CDR3 spells CASSPGTFEKLFF. CDR3 nucleotides: TGTGCCAGCTCTCCCGGGACTTTTGAAAAACTGTTTTTT.

This chain connects TRBV5-6 to TRBJ2-1; 12 bases match TRBD2. Per germline, CDR1 SGHDT and CDR2 YYEEEE. The trim removed 5 bases at V and 2 bases at J, leaving 5 bases unmatched. CDR3 length: 16 amino acids. The CDR3 spells CASSHLAGGPYNEQFF. The CDR3 DNA is TGTGCCAGCAGTCATCTAGCGGGAGGGCCCTACAATGAGCAGTTCTTC.

This chain connects TRBV2 to TRBJ1-1, with D perhaps matching TRBD1 (5 bases). CDR1 and CDR2 (germline): SNHLY, FYNNEI. The CDR3 runs to 16 residues. The V gene lost 3 bases and the J gene lost 4 bases, with 18 bases spanning the gap. The CDR3 loop reads CASSDGLGVVVTEAFF. The CDR3 DNA follows: TGTGCCAGCAGTGATGGATTAGGGGTGGTTGTCACTGAAGCTTTCTTT.

The chain joins TRBV7-2 to TRBJ1-2; no clear D. Germline values: CDR1 SGHTA, CDR2 FQGNSA. V was shortened by 5 bases and J by 5 bases, with 21 bases between the two germline ends. The CDR3 is 16 amino acids. The CDR3 DNA reads TGTGCCAGCAGCCCCATGTCAACCGCAAGCCAATATGGCTACACCTTC. Its translation is CASSPMSTASQYGYTF.

This chain connects TRBV5-4 to TRBJ1-6; the D gene is possibly TRBD1 (6 bases). The CDR3 extends over 15 amino acids. Deletions cut 2 bases from V and 8 bases from J, with 14 bases between. Per the germline V gene, CDR1 is SGHNT and CDR2 is YYREEE (reference sequence). This chain's CDR3 is CASSFQQGGDSPLHF. The CDR3 DNA follows: TGTGCCAGCAGCTTTCAACAGGGTGGGGATTCACCCCTCCACTTT.

This clone appeared once. V is TRBV20-1 and J is TRBJ2-3; a weak D match, TRBD2 (5 bases). Per germline, CDR1 DFQATT and CDR2 SNEGSKA (reference sequence). V dropped 6 bases and J dropped 6 bases, with 7 bases sitting between them. CDR3 length equals 10 residues. CDR3 sequence: CSAWTDTQYF. Here the CDR3 DNA reads TGCAGTGCATGGACTGATACGCAGTATTTT.

CDR3: CASRGSATNEKLFF. The DNA of the CDR3 is TGTGCCAGTCGAGGGTCTGCAACTAATGAAAAACTGTTTTTT. This chain joins TRBV19 and TRBJ1-4; D call uncertain. The CDR3 covers 14 residues. V was cut by 8 bases and J by 0 bases, with 10 bases left in between. CDR1 LNHDA and CDR2 SQIVND come from the germline V gene (reference sequence).

The chain joins TRBV5-1 to TRBJ2-7, with 13 bases aligning to TRBD2. J lost 2 bases, V lost 0 bases, and 5 bases had no gene match. CDR3 length equals 17 residues. Germline loops: CDR1 SGHRS, CDR2 YFSETQ. The CDR3 nucleotides are TGCGCCAGCAGCTTGGGGTGGACTAGCGGGGGCACCTACGAGCAGTACTTC. It translates to CASSLGWTSGGTYEQYF.

On this clone itself: One end of the junction does not line up with germline, which may come from a read error. V gene TRBV11-1 combines with J gene TRBJ1-1; a weak D match, TRBD1 (6 bases). The CDR3 loop spans 14 amino acids. Germline V gene lookup returns CDR1 SGHAT and CDR2 FQDESV (reference sequence). The CDR3 spells CASNLGWGQTEAFF. The CDR3 DNA sequence: TGTGCCAGCAACTTAGGGTGGGGGCAGACTGAAGCTTTCTTT.

J is TRBJ1-1 and V is TRBV2; D is undetermined. Germline V lookup: CDR1 SNHLY, CDR2 FYNNEI. Between the trimmed V and J ends, which lost 5 bases and 4 bases, there was a span of 14 bases. The CDR3 runs to 14 residues. CDR3 sequence: CASSPDRGGTEAFF. Here the CDR3 DNA reads TGTGCCAGCAGTCCTGACCGAGGCGGCACTGAAGCTTTCTTT.

The gene calls are TRBV14 and TRBJ1-6; TRBD1 matches 8 bases. Germline V gene data show CDR1 as SGHDN and CDR2 as FVKESK. Trimming removed 4 bases from V and 9 bases from J; junction bases left unmatched: 5. CDR3 length equals 14 residues. The CDR3 loop is CASSLTGGGSPLHF. Here the CDR3 DNA reads TGTGCCAGCAGCCTCACAGGGGGGGGTTCACCCCTCCACTTT.

In its sample, this clone was seen once. The chain carries TRBV5-1 and TRBJ2-7; 9 positions agree with TRBD1. Germline V gene sequence: CDR1 SGHRS, CDR2 YFSETQ. The CDR3 length is 14 residues. With V trimmed by 4 bases and J by 3 bases, 5 bases remained unmatched. Here the CDR3 reads CASSRWTGDYEQYF. DNA of the CDR3: TGCGCCAGCAGCAGGTGGACAGGGGACTACGAGCAGTACTTC.

The rearrangement joins TRBV27 to TRBJ2-7; D is undetermined. Germline CDR1 reads MNHEY; CDR2 reads SMNVEV (reference sequence). V was cut by 5 bases and J by 0 bases, with 11 bases left in between. The CDR3 is 14 amino acids. The CDR3 reads CASSRRVFSYEQYF. Here the CDR3 DNA reads TGTGCCAGCAGTCGCCGGGTATTCTCCTACGAGCAGTACTTC.

V gene TRBV5-1 combines with J gene TRBJ2-3; TRBD2 agrees at 8 bases. The CDR3 extends over 16 amino acids. CDR1 and CDR2 (germline): SGHRS, YFSETQ. The V segment lost 0 bases and the J segment 6 bases; nucleotides outside the gene matches: 9. CDR3 region: CASSLGASGGSDTQYF. The CDR3 DNA reads as TGCGCCAGCAGCTTGGGGGCCAGCGGGGGCTCGGATACGCAGTATTTT.

This chain joins TRBV25-1 and TRBJ1-1, with 7 bases fitting TRBD1. V was pared by 4 bases and J by 7 bases, with 3 bases of the junction left unmatched. Germline-derived CDR1 and CDR2 are MGHDK and SYGVNS. This CDR3 is built from 12 residues. CDR3 loop: CASSVWTGEAFF. CDR3 DNA sequence: TGTGCCAGCAGTGTTTGGACAGGTGAAGCTTTCTTT.

This rearrangement joins TRBV6-5 to TRBJ1-2, with D uncertain. The CDR3 loop spans 15 amino acids. Germline V gene sequence: CDR1 MNHEY, CDR2 SVGAGI. Trimming shortened V by 6 bases and J by 2 bases, and 16 bases separated the two germline ends. CDR3 protein: CASRSTPGINYGYTF. In DNA, the CDR3 is TGTGCCAGCAGGAGCACCCCGGGTATCAACTATGGCTACACCTTC.

This chain links TRBV30 with TRBJ1-2; TRBD1 matches at 7 bases. This CDR3 region has 13 residues. Germline CDR1 GTSNPN, CDR2 SVGIG (reference sequence). Trimming cost V 1 base and J 8 bases; bases outside gene matches: 7. For the CDR3, the DNA is TGTGCCTGGAGTGCGGGACAGCTTTTAGGCTACACCTTC. Translation gives CAWSAGQLLGYTF. Based on the CDR3 plus reference TRBV30 and TRBJ1-2, the full variable domain is SQTIHQWPATLVQPVGSPLSLECTVEGTSNPNLYWYRQAAGRGLQLLFYSVGIGQISSEVPQNLSASRPQDRQFILSSKKLLLSDSGFYLCAWSAGQLLGYTFGSGTRLTVV.